This is a list of T cell receptor beta chains from one sample in a study of blood T cell repertoires in COVID-19. The assay was immunoSEQ multiplex PCR, and TCRdb's table has in-frame clones only and misses some. The profile shows about 140,000 clones, 76% of them singletons. Sequencing was performed on peripheral blood. These receptor sequences come from a woman older than 75 with active or convalescent COVID-19. Both conserved end residues are part of each CDR3. D genes are given only for firm matches. The size of a clone is reported for some rows only, either as once, few or many, or as a class for expanded clones.

D: TRBD1
length: 16
size: -
V: TRBV7-2
J: TRBJ1-5
DNA: TGTGCCAGCAGCTCGACAACGGGACAGGGGGCTCAGCCCCAGCATTTT
CDR3: CASSSTTGQGAQPQHF

D: -
length: 14
size: -
V: TRBV29-1
J: TRBJ2-2
DNA: TGCAGCGTTGACATGCGGGGGAACACCGGGGAGCTGTTTTTT
CDR3: CSVDMRGNTGELFF

D: TRBD1
length: 15
size: -
V: TRBV5-1
J: TRBJ2-2
DNA: TGCGCCAGCAGCAATGGACAGGGGTCAATCGGGGAGCTGTTTTTT
CDR3: CASSNGQGSIGELFF

D: -
length: 13
size: -
V: TRBV28
J: TRBJ1-4
DNA: TGTGCCAGCAGCGTAATACAGGAGGAAAAACTGTTTTTT
CDR3: CASSVIQEEKLFF

D: TRBD2
length: 17
size: -
V: TRBV2
J: TRBJ2-3
DNA: TGTGCCAGCAACCGCCGGATTACGGGGGGATCCACAGATACGCAGTATTTT
CDR3: CASNRRITGGSTDTQYF

D: TRBD1
length: 15
size: -
V: TRBV9
J: TRBJ1-6
DNA: TGTGCCAGCAGCGTAAGCGGGACAGGGGAATCACCCCTCCACTTT
CDR3: CASSVSGTGESPLHF

D: -
length: 15
size: -
V: TRBV6-5
J: TRBJ1-1
DNA: TGTGCCAGCAGATTACGTCTCGTCCACTACACTGAAGCTTTCTTT
CDR3: CASRLRLVHYTEAFF

D: -
length: 15
size: -
V: TRBV5-1
J: TRBJ2-2
DNA: TGCGCCAGCAGCTTGGGACAGTCGAACACCGGGGAGCTGTTTTTT
CDR3: CASSLGQSNTGELFF

D: -
length: 16
size: once
V: TRBV25-1
J: TRBJ1-1
DNA: TGTGCCAGCAGTGAGTTGTCAGGGACTATGAACACTGAAGCTTTCTTT
CDR3: CASSELSGTMNTEAFF

D: -
length: 14
size: few
V: TRBV18
J: TRBJ2-7
DNA: TGTGCCAGCTCACCACAGGAGGGTGGCTACGAGCAGTACTTC
CDR3: CASSPQEGGYEQYF

D: -
length: 14
size: -
V: TRBV2
J: TRBJ1-1
DNA: TGTGCCAGCAGTCTGCAGGGAATCGGGAGGGAGGCTTTCTTT
CDR3: CASSLQGIGREAFF

D: TRBD1
length: 15
size: -
V: TRBV7-2
J: TRBJ1-2
DNA: TGTGCCAGCAGCTGGGACAGGGGTGCGAACTATGGCTACACCTTC
CDR3: CASSWDRGANYGYTF

D: TRBD1
length: 15
size: -
V: TRBV2
J: TRBJ1-4
DNA: TGTGCCAGCATCAGGACAGGGGGGTTTTATGAAAAACTGTTTTTT
CDR3: CASIRTGGFYEKLFF

D: -
length: 16
size: -
V: TRBV2
J: TRBJ2-1
DNA: TGTGCCAGCAGGATGTGGCAGGGGTTAGGTGAGGATGAGCAGTTCTTC
CDR3: CASRMWQGLGEDEQFF

D: TRBD1
length: 15
size: many
V: TRBV4-3
J: TRBJ1-2
DNA: TGCGCCAGCAGCCAATTCAGGGGGCAGAACTATGGCTACACCTTC
CDR3: CASSQFRGQNYGYTF

D: TRBD2
length: 16
size: -
V: TRBV18
J: TRBJ2-3
DNA: TGTGCCAGCTCACCAAGCGGACTAGCGGGACCAGATACGCAGTATTTT
CDR3: CASSPSGLAGPDTQYF

D: TRBD1
length: 13
size: -
V: TRBV30
J: TRBJ1-1
DNA: TGTGCCTGGAGAAAGCCAGGGGGCCAGGAAGCTTTCTTT
CDR3: CAWRKPGGQEAFF

D: -
length: 15
size: -
V: TRBV6-4
J: TRBJ1-2
DNA: TGTGCCAGCAGGGAGGGCTGGAGGGACTACTATGGCTACACCTTC
CDR3: CASREGWRDYYGYTF

D: TRBD1
length: 13
size: few
V: TRBV5-6
J: TRBJ1-4
DNA: TGTGCCAGCAGCTTGGCGACAGGGGAAAAACTGTTTTTT
CDR3: CASSLATGEKLFF

D: TRBD1
length: 15
size: -
V: TRBV19
J: TRBJ1-2
DNA: TGTGCCAGTAGTAACACCGGGACAGATCGCTATGGCTACACCTTC
CDR3: CASSNTGTDRYGYTF

D: -
length: 12
size: -
V: TRBV5-6
J: TRBJ1-1
DNA: TGTGCCAGCAGCTGGGCCGGCACTGGAGCTTTCTTT
CDR3: CASSWAGTGAFF

D: TRBD1
length: 18
size: -
V: TRBV19
J: TRBJ1-5
DNA: TGTGCCAGTAGTATCGCCCTACCCCGACAGGGAAGCAATCAGCCCCAGCATTTT
CDR3: CASSIALPRQGSNQPQHF

D: TRBD2
length: 15
size: -
V: TRBV6-2/TRBV6-3
J: TRBJ2-1
DNA: TGTGCCAGCAGTTACCTAGCGGGCTCCTACAATGAGCAGTTCTTC
CDR3: CASSYLAGSYNEQFF

D: TRBD1
length: 14
size: -
V: TRBV3-1/TRBV3-2
J: TRBJ2-1
DNA: TGTGCCAGCAGCCGAGGACAGGGGGACAATGAGCAGTTCTTC
CDR3: CASSRGQGDNEQFF

D: TRBD1
length: 13
size: -
V: TRBV29-1
J: TRBJ1-1
DNA: TGCAGCGTCGCGGGACAGGGCTACACTGAAGCTTTCTTT
CDR3: CSVAGQGYTEAFF

D: -
length: 17
size: once
V: TRBV6-2/TRBV6-3
J: TRBJ1-5
DNA: TGTGCCAGCAGTTACAGCCCAGGGTTTCCCATCGATCAGCCCCAGCATTTT
CDR3: CASSYSPGFPIDQPQHF

D: TRBD1
length: 14
size: -
V: TRBV18
J: TRBJ2-1
DNA: TGTGCCAGCTCATCGGGACAGGGTATCAATGAGCAGTTCTTC
CDR3: CASSSGQGINEQFF

D: -
length: 16
size: few
V: TRBV7-2
J: TRBJ1-6
DNA: TGTGCCAGCAGCTTAGAACGAGGGAGAGGTTACTCACCCCTCCACTTT
CDR3: CASSLERGRGYSPLHF

D: TRBD1
length: 17
size: -
V: TRBV19
J: TRBJ1-5
DNA: TGTGCCAGTAGCAAAGGGACAGCACGTTCGTCCCTTCAGCCCCAGCATTTT
CDR3: CASSKGTARSSLQPQHF

D: TRBD2
length: 17
size: -
V: TRBV7-6
J: TRBJ2-3
DNA: TGTGCCAGCAGCTTTCAGGGGACTAGCGGAACCACAGATACGCAGTATTTT
CDR3: CASSFQGTSGTTDTQYF

D: -
length: 14
size: -
V: TRBV19
J: TRBJ1-2
DNA: TGTGCCAGTAGTATTCGCAGGGAAAACTATGGCTACACCTTC
CDR3: CASSIRRENYGYTF

D: TRBD1
length: 18
size: -
V: TRBV5-1
J: TRBJ1-4
DNA: TGCGCCAGCAGCTTGGCCAATGGAGGGGGCGAGGTTAATGAAAAACTGTTTTTT
CDR3: CASSLANGGGEVNEKLFF

D: -
length: 17
size: few
V: TRBV3-1/TRBV3-2
J: TRBJ2-7
DNA: TGTGCCAGCAGCAGAAGAACCTTGGGGGGTACTTCCTACGAGCAGTACTTC
CDR3: CASSRRTLGGTSYEQYF

D: TRBD1
length: 15
size: -
V: TRBV7-6
J: TRBJ1-6
DNA: TGTGCCAGCAGCTTTGGACAGGGGCCTAATTCACCCCTCCACTTT
CDR3: CASSFGQGPNSPLHF

D: -
length: 15
size: -
V: TRBV7-2
J: TRBJ1-1
DNA: TGTGCCAGCAGCCCCCAGGGAAGGGCTCCAACTGAAGCTTTCTTT
CDR3: CASSPQGRAPTEAFF

D: TRBD2
length: 16
size: -
V: TRBV6-2/TRBV6-3
J: TRBJ2-1
DNA: TGTGCCAGCAGTAAGGGGACTAGCGGTTCCTACAATGAGCAGTTCTTC
CDR3: CASSKGTSGSYNEQFF

D: TRBD1
length: 12
size: few
V: TRBV2
J: TRBJ1-1
DNA: TGTGCCAGCAGTGAGGGACAGTGGAAGGCTTTCTTT
CDR3: CASSEGQWKAFF

D: -
length: 13
size: once
V: TRBV10-1
J: TRBJ1-2
DNA: TGCGCCAGCAGTGACGCGAGGGATTACGGCTACACCTTC
CDR3: CASSDARDYGYTF

D: TRBD1
length: 17
size: -
V: TRBV27
J: TRBJ1-2
DNA: TGTGCCAGCATTTATCGGTGGACAGGGGGCGGGTCGAGTGGCTACACCTTC
CDR3: CASIYRWTGGGSSGYTF

D: -
length: 17
size: -
V: TRBV19
J: TRBJ1-1
DNA: TGTGCCAGCAATTCCCTTTTGAGGGGGAACATGAACACTGAAGCTTTCTTT
CDR3: CASNSLLRGNMNTEAFF

D: TRBD1
length: 15
size: -
V: TRBV25-1
J: TRBJ1-2
DNA: TGTGCCAGCAGTGAAACTAACAGGGGTGACTATGGCTACACCTTC
CDR3: CASSETNRGDYGYTF

D: -
length: 15
size: few
V: TRBV19
J: TRBJ1-1
DNA: TGTGCCAGTAGTATGTATAGGCGGGGGAACACTGAAGCTTTCTTT
CDR3: CASSMYRRGNTEAFF